The T cell receptor (beta chain) described here comes from a study of shared clonotypes between healthy human individuals. The CDR3 consists of 15 residues. V gave up 3 bases and J gave up 4 bases; unmatched junction bases: 5. The V gene's germline CDR1 is KGHSH and CDR2 LQKENI. The protocol was immunoSEQ multiplex PCR, while the TCRdb copy is restricted to in-frame clones and leaves out a portion. The sample has fewer than 1.6 million clones, 98% to 99% seen once. The clonotype comes from a man in his thirties or forties in good health. The gene calls are TRBV18 and TRBJ2-7; TRBD1 matches at 11 bases. Sequencing used naive CD4+ T cells sorted from blood. Sample subset: CD45RA+ positively selected. The CDR3: CASSPGQGVTYEQYF. Written as DNA, the CDR3 is TGTGCCAGCTCACCGGGACAGGGGGTTACGTACGAGCAGTACTTC.